Each of the 31 T cell receptor beta chains below was sequenced from the same sample in a study of T cell repertoires in cytomegalovirus infection. A single record per CDR3 protein comes from TCRdb applying MiXCR to the reads. The sample has roughly 600,000 distinct CDR3 sequences, approximately 24% seen once. The sample taken for sequencing was CD8+ T cells from PBMCs. These receptors originate from a human donor in good health (CMV status not recorded). Some clones in this sample may be carry-over from other donors' samples.

Points on this clonotype: Possible read error: a much larger clone is one base away. The rearrangement links TRBV7-6 to TRBJ2-3; D unclear. This CDR3 region has 14 residues. Germline V gene lookup returns CDR1 SGHVS and CDR2 FNYEAQ. CDR3 sequence: CVSSVTWGPDTQYF. In nucleotides, the CDR3 is TGTGTCAGCAGCGTGACATGGGGTCCAGATACGCAGTATTTT.

This clonotype has a handful of counts. The rearrangement joins TRBV6-1 to TRBJ2-1; the D is unclear. Germline assignment: CDR1 MNHNS and CDR2 SASEGT. Between the trimmed V and J ends, which lost 4 bases and 6 bases, there was a span of 10 bases. The CDR3 is 13 amino acids. The CDR3 reads CASSVYGSNEQFF. Here the CDR3 DNA reads TGTGCCAGCAGTGTTTACGGGTCCAATGAGCAGTTCTTC.

The gene calls are TRBV4-1 and TRBJ2-1; 9 nucleotides line up with TRBD1. J was trimmed by 6 bases and V by 7 bases; bases with no gene match: 10. In germline, CDR1 is MGHRA, CDR2 YSYEKL. This CDR3 is built from 15 residues. The CDR3 spells CASTENRGQRNEQFF. CDR3 nucleotides: TGCGCCAGCACCGAAAACAGGGGGCAACGCAATGAGCAGTTCTTC.

This rearrangement joins TRBV6-4 to TRBJ2-7, with 7 bases aligning to TRBD1. Germline V gene sequence: CDR1 MRHNA, CDR2 SNTAGT. The CDR3 is made up of 15 amino acids. V gave up 2 bases and J gave up 4 bases; unmatched junction bases: 8. In nucleotides, the CDR3 is TGTGCCAGCAGTGACGGGAGACAGGGTGGGTACGAGCAGTACGTC. Translating gives CASSDGRQGGYEQYV.

This clonotype was recorded a few times. The CDR3 protein is CASSLTFDRGTQETQYF. CDR3 DNA: TGTGCCAGCAGTTTGACCTTCGACAGGGGCACTCAAGAGACCCAGTACTTC. The chain uses TRBV28 and TRBJ2-5; 8 nucleotides align to TRBD1. Germline V gene data show CDR1 as MDHEN and CDR2 as SYDVKM. The CDR3 sequence is 17 residues long. V was pared by 3 bases and J by 2 bases, with 11 bases of the junction left unmatched.

This clonotype was counted a few times. The V and J genes are TRBV6-2 or TRBV6-3 and TRBJ2-1; possible D gene TRBD2, 5 bases. The CDR3 length is 13 residues. V was clipped by 8 bases and J by 7 bases, with 15 bases between them. The germline V gene encodes CDR1 MNHEY and CDR2 SVGEGT. DNA for the CDR3: TGTGCCAGCGGTGTAGAACAGCGGAATGAGCAGTTCTTC. It encodes CASGVEQRNEQFF.

The chain has TRBV6-5 and TRBJ2-5; 10 bases align to TRBD2. V lost 0 bases, J lost 3 bases, and 10 bases stayed unmatched. CDR3 length: 18 residues. Germline assignment: CDR1 MNHEY and CDR2 SVGAGI. CDR3 in amino acids: CASSYSMPLAGAKETQYF. CDR3 bases: TGTGCCAGCAGTTACTCGATGCCGCTAGCGGGGGCTAAAGAGACCCAGTACTTC.

The rearrangement uses TRBV7-2 and TRBJ1-4; D is ambiguous. Per germline, CDR1 SGHTA and CDR2 FQGNSA. CDR3 length: 13 amino acids. V was trimmed by 5 bases and J by 4 bases, leaving 8 bases between them. This chain's CDR3 is CASSLAGNEKLFF. For the CDR3, the DNA is TGTGCCAGCAGCCTCGCGGGTAATGAAAAACTGTTTTTT.

This chain joins TRBV19 and TRBJ1-4; unclear D gene. The CDR3 contains 11 residues. Deletions cut 3 bases from V and 8 bases from J, with 4 bases between. The germline gives CDR1 LNHDA, CDR2 SQIVND (reference sequence). This CDR3 reads CASSIREKLFF. Written as DNA, the CDR3 is TGTGCCAGTAGTATCCGGGAAAAACTGTTTTTT.

This clonotype was observed a handful of times. The DNA for the CDR3 is TGCAGTGCTCTCACAAGTGGGTTCGATTCACCCCTCCACTTT. Residues: CSALTSGFDSPLHF. The chain combines TRBV20-1 with TRBJ1-6; D remains unclear. V gave up 5 bases and J gave up 8 bases, with 16 bases separating them. The CDR3 length is 14 residues. CDR1 and CDR2 (germline): DFQATT, SNEGSKA (reference sequence).

This clonotype has only a few counts. The chain uses TRBV28 and TRBJ2-2; D gene unclear. The CDR3 covers 16 residues. Germline loops: CDR1 MDHEN, CDR2 SYDVKM. V was trimmed by 5 bases and J by 3 bases, leaving 16 bases between them. This CDR3 is CASSPGRVSDTGELFF. CDR3 DNA: TGTGCCAGCAGTCCTGGTCGAGTTTCGGACACCGGGGAGCTGTTTTTT.

This sequence joins TRBV6-5 and TRBJ2-3; TRBD1 is a possible D gene (9 bases). Deletions cut 2 bases from V and 3 bases from J, with 24 bases between. CDR3 length: 19 residues. Germline V gene lookup returns CDR1 MNHEY and CDR2 SVGAGI. CDR3 sequence: CASSYGTGSGGASTDTQYF. CDR3 coding DNA: TGTGCCAGCAGTTACGGGACAGGGTCCGGGGGGGCCTCGACAGATACGCAGTATTTT.

The chain is built from TRBV3-1 and TRBJ2-3; TRBD2 is a possible D gene (6 bases). CDR1 and CDR2 from the germline V gene are LGHDT and YNNKEL (reference sequence). The CDR3 length is 15 residues. V lost 0 bases and J lost 0, with 7 bases in between. CDR3 amino acids: CASSQEGTSTDTQYF. In nucleotides, the CDR3 is TGTGCCAGCAGCCAAGAGGGGACTAGCACAGATACGCAGTATTTT.

This clonotype was counted between two and nine times. The gene calls are TRBV10-2 and TRBJ2-7, with D unclear. Germline CDR1 is WSHSY and CDR2 is SAAADI. Trimming pared 6 bases from V and 4 bases from J, leaving 10 bases between. The CDR3 totals 12 residues. The CDR3 sequence is CASSEIGYEQYF. Here the CDR3 DNA reads TGCGCCAGCAGCGAGATTGGTTACGAGCAGTACTTC.

A remark on this clonotype: A single base separates this from a much larger clone, so it may be a read error. V usage is TRBV7-2 and J usage is TRBJ1-5, with D unclear. This CDR3 is 15 amino acids long. Trimming shortened V by 1 base and J by 6 bases, and 13 bases separated the two germline ends. Germline V CDR1 and CDR2: SGHTA, FQGNSA. CDR3 DNA: TGTGCCAGCAGCTTAGTCGTCAGCGATACTCAGCCCCAGCATTTT. It yields the protein CASSLVVSDTQPQHF.

This clonotype was counted between two and nine times. The chain joins TRBV29-1 to TRBJ1-1, with 7 bases aligning to TRBD1. The CDR3 is 12 amino acids. Per the germline V gene, CDR1 is SQVTM and CDR2 is ANQGSEA. Germline trimming cut 4 bases from V and 6 bases from J; bases unmatched to any gene: 5. The CDR3 DNA sequence: TGCAGCGTTGGGGGCAGGGGGTCTGAAGCTTTCTTT. Encoded protein: CSVGGRGSEAFF.

This clonotype was detected a few times. The gene calls are TRBV7-9 and TRBJ2-5; D not certain. Germline V gives CDR1 SEHNR, CDR2 FQNEAQ (reference sequence). With 5 bases removed from V and 2 bases from J, the gap between germline ends came to 12 bases. This CDR3 spans 14 amino acids. Here the CDR3 reads CASSPPAQQETQYF. The CDR3, as DNA: TGTGCCAGCAGCCCGCCGGCACAGCAAGAGACCCAGTACTTC.

Of note for this clonotype: Being one base from a much bigger clone, this may be a read error. CDR3 sequence: CASSERGLTHNEQFF. The CDR3 DNA reads TGTGCCAGCAGTGAACGGGGTCTAACCCACAATGAGCAGTTCTTC. This sequence joins TRBV6-1 and TRBJ2-1; tentative D call: TRBD2 (5 bases). The germline gives CDR1 MNHNS, CDR2 SASEGT. V was clipped by 2 bases and J by 5 bases, with 13 bases between them. The CDR3 length is 15 residues.

The rearrangement links TRBV4-3 to TRBJ1-1; D uncertain. From germline, CDR1 is LGHNA and CDR2 YSLEER. V lost 0 bases to trimming and J lost 0 bases, with 8 bases between them. The CDR3 has 15 residues. Written as DNA, the CDR3 is TGCGCCAGCAGCCAAGACTTCTCTTTGAACACTGAAGCTTTCTTT. This translates into CASSQDFSLNTEAFF.

This clonotype was seen ten or more times. The chain carries TRBV20-1 and TRBJ2-7, with 8 bases fitting TRBD2. CDR3 size: 14 residues. Trimming cost V 0 bases and J 3 bases; bases outside gene matches: 4. CDR1 and CDR2 (germline): DFQATT, SNEGSKA (reference sequence). The CDR3 coding sequence is TGCAGTGCTAGAGAACTAGCGGAGTTCTACGAGCAGTACGTC. Its protein product is CSARELAEFYEQYV.

The chain couples TRBV2 to TRBJ2-1; TRBD1 is a possible D gene (6 bases). The germline V gene encodes CDR1 SNHLY and CDR2 FYNNEI. The V gene lost 6 bases and the J gene lost 13 bases, with 16 bases spanning the gap. CDR3 size: 12 residues. The CDR3 DNA reads as TGTGCCAGCAGGGTACAGGGAGCCGATCAGTTCTTC. Translated, it gives CASRVQGADQFF.

This chain uses TRBV4-2 with TRBJ1-4; D uncertain. The V and J ends lost 0 bases and 0 bases respectively, with 5 bases between them. Looked up from germline, CDR1 is LGHNA and CDR2 is YNFKEQ. The CDR3 has 15 amino acids. Here the CDR3 reads CASSQDTSTNEKLFF. The CDR3 DNA reads as TGTGCCAGCAGCCAAGATACTTCAACTAATGAAAAACTGTTTTTT.

The CDR3 loop reads CASSWGTGEYEQYF. CDR3 DNA sequence: TGTGCCAGCAGCTGGGGGACAGGGGAGTACGAGCAGTACTTC. The chain joins TRBV5-5 to TRBJ2-7, with 10 bases that match TRBD1. J was trimmed by 4 bases and V by 3 bases; bases with no gene match: 4. The CDR3 sequence is 14 residues long. Germline CDR1 SGHKS, CDR2 YYEKEE (reference sequence).

This clonotype was counted many times. V gene TRBV7-9 combines with J gene TRBJ2-7, with TRBD1 matching over 7 bases. The germline CDR1 and CDR2 sequences are SEHNR and FQNEAQ (reference sequence). The CDR3 spans 15 residues. The trim removed 5 bases at V and 2 bases at J, leaving 9 bases unmatched. The CDR3, as DNA: TGTGCCAGCAGCCATCGGGACAGCGAACCCTACGAGCAGTACTTC. Translation gives CASSHRDSEPYEQYF.

This clonotype was seen more than once but under ten times. The chain carries TRBV12-3 or TRBV12-4 and TRBJ2-3; 12 bases line up with TRBD2. V shed 7 bases and J 2 bases; nucleotides not matched to a gene: 16. This CDR3 comprises 19 residues. CDR3 amino acids: CASTPAPSGGALDTDTQYF. The CDR3 DNA reads TGTGCCAGCACCCCCGCCCCTAGCGGGGGGGCCCTTGACACAGATACGCAGTATTTT.

The table lists this clonotype with many counts. V is TRBV6-1 and J is TRBJ2-6; 7 bases agree with TRBD2. The germline CDR1 and CDR2 sequences are MNHNS and SASEGT. V lost 9 bases to trimming and J lost 13 bases; unmatched junction nucleotides: 9. The CDR3 spans 12 residues. The chain's CDR3 is CASLGGGRVLTF. CDR3 in DNA: TGTGCCAGTTTGGGGGGGGGTAGGGTCCTGACTTTC.

This clonotype came up many times. The chain is built from TRBV7-6 and TRBJ2-7; D unclear. This CDR3 has 12 amino acids. Per germline, CDR1 SGHVS and CDR2 FNYEAQ. V was pared by 2 bases and J by 4 bases, with 6 bases between. CDR3 DNA sequence: TGTGCCAGCAGCTTATCGGAGTACGAGCAGTACTTC. Its protein is CASSLSEYEQYF.

J is TRBJ1-1 and V is TRBV29-1; the D gene is possibly TRBD1 (5 bases). V lost 6 bases to trimming and J lost 11 bases, with 10 bases between them. Germline CDR1 SQVTM, CDR2 ANQGSEA. The CDR3 covers 9 residues. Here the CDR3 reads CSVAGGAFF. The CDR3 DNA reads as TGCAGCGTCGCCGGGGGGGCTTTCTTT.

This clonotype was observed many times. The gene calls are TRBV5-4 and TRBJ2-3, with 10 bases identical to TRBD2. Trimming took 4 bases from V and 1 from J; bases not matched to a gene: 6. Germline V gives CDR1 SGHNT, CDR2 YYREEE (reference sequence). The CDR3 sequence is 16 residues long. The CDR3 DNA reads TGTGCCAGCAGCCCCCCTAGCGGGGGTCGCACAGATACGCAGTATTTT. As protein: CASSPPSGGRTDTQYF. The entire variable domain, with the rest obtained from reference TRBV5-4 and TRBJ2-3, is as follows: ETGVTQSPTHLIKTRGQQVTLRCSSQSGHNTVSWYQQALGQGPQFIFQYYREEENGRGNFPPRFSGLQFPNYSSELNVNALELDDSALYLCASSPPSGGRTDTQYFGPGTRLTVL.

This CDR3 is CASGPRDTTYEQYF. The DNA for the CDR3 is TGTGCCAGCGGTCCTCGGGACACAACTTACGAGCAGTACTTC. V gene TRBV28 combines with J gene TRBJ2-7, with D possibly TRBD1 on 6 matching bases. Germline CDR1 reads MDHEN; CDR2 reads SYDVKM. Trimming shortened V by 8 bases and J by 4 bases, and 18 bases separated the two germline ends. The CDR3 extends over 14 amino acids. Full variable domain (remainder filled in from reference TRBV28 and TRBJ2-7): DVKVTQSSRYLVKRTGEKVFLECVQDMDHENMFWYRQDPGLGLRLIYFSYDVKMKEKGDIPEGYSVSREKKERFSLILESASTNQTSMYLCASGPRDTTYEQYFGPGTRLTVT.

Many counts were recorded for this clonotype. Sequence at one end of the junction differs from germline and may be a read error. The V call is TRBV7-7, the J call TRBJ1-1; 9 nucleotides match TRBD1. CDR1 and CDR2 (germline): SSHAT, FNYEAQ (reference sequence). The CDR3 sequence is 13 residues long. DNA of the CDR3: TGTGCTAGCAGCCAGGACAGGGGCACTGAAGCTTTCTTT. This encodes CASSQDRGTEAFF.